These T cell receptor beta chains were read from a single sample in a study of control samples from healthy donors and cancer patients. Clones were sequenced by immunoSEQ multiplex PCR, and TCRdb holds only the in-frame ones, with some missing. Among about 180,000 clones listed, nearly 90% were seen once. Sequencing input: blood. The receptor set was obtained from a woman in her fifties or sixties in good health. Both conserved end residues are part of each CDR3. The D gene is left open where the match is weak.

d_gene	v_gene	j_gene	CDR3aa	CDR3nt
-	TRBV5-6	TRBJ2-3	CASSLRAGGFADTQYF	TGTGCCAGCAGCCTGAGGGCAGGGGGGTTTGCAGATACGCAGTATTTT
TRBD2	TRBV9	TRBJ2-3	CASSASGRPTDTQYF	TGTGCCAGCAGCGCCTCCGGGAGGCCCACAGATACGCAGTATTTT
TRBD2	TRBV7-2	TRBJ2-3	CASSKRDQLRTDTQYF	TGTGCCAGCAGCAAGCGGGACCAGCTTCGCACAGATACGCAGTATTTT
TRBD2	TRBV9	TRBJ2-3	CASGSSGGARDTQYF	TGTGCCAGCGGATCTAGCGGGGGGGCCAGAGATACGCAGTATTTT
TRBD1	TRBV27	TRBJ1-5	CASSFRGQGGQPQHF	TGTGCCAGCAGTTTCCGTGGACAGGGAGGTCAGCCCCAGCATTTT
TRBD2	TRBV2	TRBJ2-1	CASIRTSGGTSGFF	TGTGCCAGCATCAGGACTAGCGGGGGGACGTCGGGGTTCTTC
TRBD2	TRBV7-3	TRBJ2-1	CASSATSGRGSEQFF	TGTGCCAGCAGCGCGACTAGCGGGAGGGGCAGTGAGCAGTTCTTC
TRBD1	TRBV13	TRBJ2-7	CASSRGQGASYEQYF	TGTGCCAGCAGCCGCGGGCAGGGGGCCTCCTACGAGCAGTACTTC
-	TRBV28	TRBJ1-5	CASRRLNSNQPQHF	TGTGCCAGCAGACGACTGAATAGCAATCAGCCCCAGCATTTT
-	TRBV9	TRBJ2-7	CASSVGGLSYEQYF	TGTGCCAGCAGCGTAGGGGGGTTATCCTACGAGCAGTACTTC
TRBD2	TRBV7-9	TRBJ2-1	CASSFLGLGTRVNEQFF	TGTGCCAGCAGCTTCTTAGGTTTAGGGACTAGGGTCAATGAGCAGTTCTTC
TRBD1	TRBV30	TRBJ1-4	CAWSGGQGAGKLFF	TGTGCCTGGAGTGGGGGGCAGGGGGCAGGAAAACTGTTTTTT
-	TRBV29-1	TRBJ1-2	CSVRTGSGRYGYTF	TGCAGCGTCCGAACAGGGAGTGGACGCTATGGCTACACCTTC
-	TRBV28	TRBJ1-2	CASSLRSGYGYTF	TGTGCCAGCAGTTTAAGAAGCGGATACGGCTACACCTTC
-	TRBV3-1/TRBV3-2	TRBJ1-2	CASSQGSTNYGYTF	TGTGCCAGCAGCCAAGGGTCAACTAACTATGGCTACACCTTC
-	TRBV29-1	TRBJ1-4	CSAGGTRKLFF	TGCAGCGCGGGGGGGACCCGAAAACTGTTTTTT